Following are 32 T cell receptor beta chains from one sample sequenced in a study of blood T cell repertoires in COVID-19. Data came from immunoSEQ multiplex PCR; TCRdb stores just in-frame clones and leaves some out. The sample contains around 250,000 clones, around 86% of which appear only once. The sequencing input was peripheral blood. These receptors all come from a woman aged 65 to 85 with active or convalescent COVID-19.

This rearrangement joins TRBV18 to TRBJ1-1; 7 nucleotides line up with TRBD1. The CDR3 covers 13 residues. Germline CDR1 KGHSH, CDR2 LQKENI. The junction had 4 bases not matched to a gene; V was cut back by 6 bases and J by 3 bases. This CDR3 is CASSRQGDTEAFF. The CDR3 coding sequence is TGTGCCAGCTCCCGACAGGGTGACACTGAAGCTTTCTTT.

The chain links TRBV18 to TRBJ1-5; TRBD1 might be the D (5 bases). The germline V and J ends were trimmed by 8 bases and 0 bases, with 20 bases remaining between them. Germline V gives CDR1 KGHSH, CDR2 LQKENI. The CDR3 has 17 residues. CDR3: CASQRTTDILSNQPQHF. DNA for the CDR3: TGTGCCAGCCAGAGGACAACCGATATCCTTAGCAATCAGCCCCAGCATTTT.

This clone is a singleton in its sample. The J gene is TRBJ2-5, the V gene TRBV14, with a tentative D call TRBD2 (6 bases). CDR1 is SGHDN and CDR2 is FVKESK in the germline V gene. With 4 bases removed from V and 5 bases from J, the gap between germline ends came to 17 bases. The CDR3 is made up of 15 amino acids. The CDR3 DNA is TGTGCCAGCAGCCCCAACATTTGGGGGGAGGAGACCCAGTACTTC. Amino acids: CASSPNIWGEETQYF.

Written as DNA, the CDR3 is TGCGCCAGCAGCCGGGGACAGGGTAATAACTATGGCTACACCTTC. Its translation: CASSRGQGNNYGYTF. V and J are TRBV4-3 and TRBJ1-2, with 9 bases matching TRBD1. Germline CDR1 LGHNA, CDR2 YSLEER. Trimming removed 4 bases from V and 1 base from J; junction bases left unmatched: 4. The CDR3 is made up of 15 amino acids.

The rearrangement joins TRBV5-1 to TRBJ1-1; perhaps TRBD1 as D (5 bases). The germline gives CDR1 SGHRS, CDR2 YFSETQ. The CDR3 is 15 amino acids. V was trimmed by 0 bases and J by 5 bases, leaving 14 bases between them. Here the CDR3 DNA reads TGCGCCAGCAGCTTGGTATTATCGGGGGGTACTGAAGCTTTCTTT. It encodes CASSLVLSGGTEAFF.

The V gene is TRBV19, the J gene TRBJ1-1; D is uncertain. The V gene's germline CDR1 is LNHDA and CDR2 SQIVND (reference sequence). V was clipped by 7 bases and J by 3 bases, with 12 bases between them. This CDR3 has 13 amino acids. The CDR3 protein is CASKRGSDTEAFF. In nucleotides, the CDR3 is TGTGCCAGTAAAAGAGGGTCGGACACTGAAGCTTTCTTT.

CDR3: CASSFGQGADTQYF. In DNA form, the CDR3 reads TGTGCCAGCAGCTTCGGACAGGGGGCAGATACGCAGTATTTT. This chain joins TRBV11-1 and TRBJ2-3; 10 positions agree with TRBD1. The V and J ends lost 3 bases and 4 bases, in that order; junction bases with no gene match: 1. The CDR3 contains 14 residues. Germline V lookup: CDR1 SGHAT, CDR2 FQDESV (reference sequence).

The V gene is TRBV12-5, the J gene TRBJ1-5; TRBD1 matches at 7 bases. The CDR3 totals 16 residues. Unmatched junction bases numbered 4, after V lost 0 bases and J lost 2 bases. The V gene's germline CDR1 is LGHNT and CDR2 FRNRAP. CDR3 DNA: TGTGCTAGTGGTTTGGTACCTGACAGGGGCAATCAGCCCCAGCATTTT. This codes for CASGLVPDRGNQPQHF.

The V call is TRBV7-2, the J call TRBJ1-1, with no clear D. The germline CDR1 and CDR2 sequences are SGHTA and FQGNSA. CDR3 length equals 11 residues. V was trimmed by 4 bases and J by 7 bases, leaving 7 bases between them. The DNA for the CDR3 is TGTGCCAGCAGCTCCTACGGTGAAGCTTTCTTT. Translation gives CASSSYGEAFF.

The V call is TRBV6-5, the J call TRBJ2-7, with D maybe TRBD2 (6 bases). CDR3 length: 14 residues. V lost 10 bases, J lost 4 bases, and 20 bases lay in between. CDR1 MNHEY and CDR2 SVGAGI come from the germline V gene. This chain's CDR3 is CATRDLGKPYEQYF. The CDR3 coding sequence is TGTGCCACCCGGGACTTGGGCAAACCTTACGAGCAGTACTTC.

In its sample, this clone was seen many times. The chain carries TRBV25-1 and TRBJ2-3; D ambiguous. The CDR3 runs to 14 residues. The V and J ends lost 5 bases and 2 bases respectively, with 11 bases between them. Germline CDR1 and CDR2: MGHDK and SYGVNS. CDR3 sequence reads: CASSPVGPTDTQYF. As DNA, the CDR3 is TGTGCCAGCAGTCCCGTGGGCCCCACAGATACGCAGTATTTT.

V and J are TRBV4-3 and TRBJ1-5; D remains ambiguous. The CDR3 length is 15 residues. Germline assignment: CDR1 LGHNA and CDR2 YSLEER. V lost 0 bases and J 2 bases, leaving 8 bases between the germline ends. This CDR3 is CASSQDLGGNQPQHF. CDR3 DNA: TGCGCCAGCAGCCAAGATCTCGGGGGCAATCAGCCCCAGCATTTT.

The chain combines TRBV14 with TRBJ2-7; D may be TRBD1 (6 bases). CDR1 and CDR2 (germline): SGHDN, FVKESK. This CDR3 comprises 14 residues. With 7 bases removed from V and 2 bases from J, the gap between germline ends came to 15 bases. Here the CDR3 reads CASTTVRGPYEQYF. The CDR3 DNA follows: TGTGCCAGCACCACCGTCAGGGGCCCCTACGAGCAGTACTTC.

The chain combines TRBV15 with TRBJ2-5; 7 nucleotides line up with TRBD2. The CDR3 totals 13 residues. Trimming took 9 bases from V and 0 from J; bases not matched to a gene: 4. Germline V gene data show CDR1 as LNHNV and CDR2 as YYDKDF (reference sequence). This CDR3 reads CATGRGYQETQYF. The CDR3 DNA is TGTGCCACGGGGCGGGGGTACCAAGAGACCCAGTACTTC. Variable domain in full (rest from reference TRBV15 and TRBJ2-5): DAMVIQNPRYQVTQFGKPVTLSCSQTLNHNVMYWYQQKSSQAPKLLFHYYDKDFNNEADTPDNFQSRRPNTSFCFLDIRSPGLGDTAMYLCATGRGYQETQYFGPGTRLLVL.

This chain uses TRBV3-1 (or the pseudogene TRBV3-2) with TRBJ1-1; D not certain. From germline, CDR1 is LGHDT and CDR2 YNNKEL (reference sequence). With 1 base removed from V and 10 bases from J, the gap between germline ends came to 13 bases. This CDR3 contains 13 residues. CDR3 sequence (DNA): TGTGCCAGCAGCCAAGGCGGGATAGCACCAGCTTTCTTT. It encodes CASSQGGIAPAFF.

CDR3 amino acids: CSAVGLETQYF. DNA of the CDR3: TGCAGTGCTGTCGGGTTGGAGACCCAGTACTTC. This chain links TRBV20-1 with TRBJ2-5; D is unresolved. Between the trimmed V and J ends, which lost 5 bases and 5 bases, there was a span of 9 bases. Germline lookup yields CDR1 DFQATT and CDR2 SNEGSKA (reference sequence). This CDR3 region has 11 residues.

The chain links TRBV5-6 to TRBJ1-1, with D possibly TRBD1 on 5 matching bases. CDR3 size: 13 residues. V was cut by 1 base and J by 7 bases, with 11 bases left in between. Germline V gene sequence: CDR1 SGHDT, CDR2 YYEEEE. The CDR3 DNA reads as TGTGCCAGCAGCTTGAAGGCAGGGCTTGAAGCTTTCTTT. Its protein is CASSLKAGLEAFF.

V usage is TRBV6-2 or TRBV6-3 and J usage is TRBJ2-5; 7 bases match TRBD1. CDR1 is MNHEY and CDR2 is SVGEGT in the germline V gene. The V and J ends lost 6 bases and 4 bases, in that order; junction bases with no gene match: 11. CDR3 length: 15 residues. The CDR3 loop is CASSHTGVGLETQYF. The CDR3 DNA reads TGTGCCAGCAGCCACACAGGGGTGGGGCTAGAGACCCAGTACTTC.

The rearrangement links TRBV6-2 or TRBV6-3 to TRBJ2-2, with D tentatively TRBD2 (6 bases). Germline values: CDR1 MNHEY, CDR2 SVGEGT. Trimming removed 3 bases from V and 6 bases from J, with 20 bases in between. The CDR3 loop spans 17 amino acids. CDR3 loop: CASSYMSGVIGAGELFF. The CDR3 DNA sequence: TGTGCCAGCAGTTATATGTCGGGGGTGATAGGAGCCGGGGAGCTGTTTTTT.

The CDR3 DNA is TGTGCCACCAGGGACTTCTCTGGAAACACCATATATTTT. It encodes CATRDFSGNTIYF. The chain couples TRBV10-3 to TRBJ1-3; D perhaps matches TRBD1 (5 bases). Trimming took 10 bases from V and 0 from J, leaving 10 bases between them. The CDR3 sequence is 13 residues long. The germline gives CDR1 ENHRY, CDR2 SYGVKD.

The V call is TRBV6-5, the J call TRBJ1-3, with 7 positions matching TRBD1. The germline CDR1 and CDR2 sequences are MNHEY and SVGAGI. J gave up 3 bases and V 10 bases, and 9 bases lay outside the gene matches. The CDR3 is 14 amino acids. The chain's CDR3 is CATDRQGGGNTIYF. CDR3 in DNA: TGTGCCACAGATAGACAGGGAGGTGGAAACACCATATATTTT.

The V gene is TRBV9, the J gene TRBJ1-5, with a tentative D call TRBD1 (5 bases). The length of the CDR3 is 15 residues. V lost 3 bases and J 3 bases, leaving 13 bases between the germline ends. The germline V gene encodes CDR1 SGDLS and CDR2 YYNGEE. The CDR3 DNA reads as TGTGCCAGCAGCGAAAGGGCAGGGCACAATCAGCCCCAGCATTTT. It yields the protein CASSERAGHNQPQHF.

Only a few counts were recorded for this clone. The chain is built from TRBV5-6 and TRBJ1-6, with TRBD1 as a possible D gene (6 bases). Germline V gene lookup returns CDR1 SGHDT and CDR2 YYEEEE. This CDR3 is built from 16 residues. Between the trimmed V and J ends, which lost 5 bases and 9 bases, there was a span of 21 bases. Here the CDR3 DNA reads TGTGCCAGCAGTCCCGTTTCAGGGGAGAGGAGTTCACCCCTCCACTTT. Protein: CASSPVSGERSSPLHF.

V and J are TRBV5-4 and TRBJ1-4; the D is unclear. CDR1 and CDR2 from the germline V gene are SGHNT and YYREEE (reference sequence). Deletions cut 3 bases from V and 0 bases from J, with 3 bases between. This CDR3 has 13 amino acids. Here the CDR3 reads CASSYTTNEKLFF. DNA of the CDR3: TGTGCCAGCAGCTACACAACTAATGAAAAACTGTTTTTT. The full variable domain, in which reference TRBV5-4 and TRBJ1-4 provide the parts outside the CDR3, is ETGVTQSPTHLIKTRGQQVTLRCSSQSGHNTVSWYQQALGQGPQFIFQYYREEENGRGNFPPRFSGLQFPNYSSELNVNALELDDSALYLCASSYTTNEKLFFGSGTQLSVL.

The J gene is TRBJ2-3, the V gene TRBV11-2; 7 positions match TRBD2. CDR1 and CDR2 (germline): SGHAT, FQNNGV. Losses at the gene ends were 6 bases for V and 0 bases for J; bases not matched to a gene: 15. The CDR3 totals 18 residues. CDR3 in amino acids: CASRLFGRTRPSTDTQYF. The CDR3 nucleotides are TGTGCCAGCAGGCTATTTGGGCGGACTAGGCCGAGCACAGATACGCAGTATTTT.

The DNA for the CDR3 is TGCAGTGCTAGTACGGGAGAGGATCAGCCCCAGCATTTT. This translates into CSASTGEDQPQHF. This chain links TRBV20-1 with TRBJ1-5; D is unresolved. This CDR3 has 13 amino acids. The germline V gene encodes CDR1 DFQATT and CDR2 SNEGSKA (reference sequence). The V gene lost 3 bases and the J gene lost 5 bases, with 11 bases spanning the gap.

With regard to this clone: The junction and the germline gene differ at one end; a read error may be behind it. The chain employs TRBV10-3 and TRBJ1-1; D is ambiguous. Germline V gene data show CDR1 as ENHRY and CDR2 as SYGVKD. The CDR3 runs to 13 residues. In DNA, the CDR3 is TGTGCCACCAGTGGAGCCCGGAACACTGAAGCTTTCTTT. Translating gives CATSGARNTEAFF.

The chain uses TRBV2 and TRBJ1-2, with a tentative D call TRBD1 (5 bases). Per the germline V gene, CDR1 is SNHLY and CDR2 is FYNNEI. The CDR3 is made up of 14 amino acids. Trimming cost V 8 bases and J 8 bases, with 21 bases left between them. The CDR3 nucleotides read TGTGCCAGCGATGCCCAGGGAAGTCGTCGAGGCTACACCTTC. Protein: CASDAQGSRRGYTF.

The rearrangement joins TRBV4-3 to TRBJ1-4; D gene unclear. This CDR3 is 13 amino acids long. V dropped 1 base and J dropped 4 bases, with 4 bases sitting between them. In germline, CDR1 is LGHNA, CDR2 YSLEER. The CDR3 loop is CASSQAVNEKLFF. The CDR3 DNA sequence: TGCGCCAGCAGCCAAGCAGTTAATGAAAAACTGTTTTTT.

The rearrangement joins TRBV11-3 to TRBJ2-7; tentative D call: TRBD2 (5 bases). Between the trimmed V and J ends, which lost 1 base and 4 bases, there was a span of 5 bases. Germline lookup yields CDR1 SGHNT and CDR2 YENEEA. CDR3 length equals 12 residues. The DNA for the CDR3 is TGTGCCAGCAGCTTAGGGAGGTACGAGCAGTACTTC. The encoded protein is CASSLGRYEQYF.

The V gene is TRBV12-5, the J gene TRBJ2-3; 7 nucleotides agree with TRBD2. V dropped 4 bases and J dropped 3; count of bases not matched to a gene: 4. In germline, CDR1 is LGHNT, CDR2 FRNRAP. The CDR3 totals 14 residues. The DNA of the CDR3 is TGTGCTAGTGGTTCTGGGGACTATACAGATACGCAGTATTTT. Translating it yields CASGSGDYTDTQYF.

The rearrangement joins TRBV5-8 to TRBJ1-4; possible D gene TRBD1, 6 bases. The CDR3 spans 15 residues. From germline, CDR1 is SGHTS and CDR2 YDEGEE. The V end lost 8 bases, the J end lost 5 bases, and 19 bases lay between the germline ends. CDR3 in amino acids: CASNRNDRRNEKLFF. In nucleotides, the CDR3 is TGTGCCAGTAACCGGAACGACAGGAGAAATGAAAAACTGTTTTTT.